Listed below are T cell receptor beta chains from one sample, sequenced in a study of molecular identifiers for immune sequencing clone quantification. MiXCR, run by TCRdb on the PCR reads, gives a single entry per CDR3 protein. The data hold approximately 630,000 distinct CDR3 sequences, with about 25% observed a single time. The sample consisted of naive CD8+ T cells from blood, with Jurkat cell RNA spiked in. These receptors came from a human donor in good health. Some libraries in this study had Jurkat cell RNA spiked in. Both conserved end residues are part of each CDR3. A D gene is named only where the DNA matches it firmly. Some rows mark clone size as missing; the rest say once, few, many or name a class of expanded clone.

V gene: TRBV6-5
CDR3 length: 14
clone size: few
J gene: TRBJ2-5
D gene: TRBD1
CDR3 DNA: TGTGCCAGCAGACTCACCGACAGGGCAGAGACCCAGTACTTC
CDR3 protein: CASRLTDRAETQYF

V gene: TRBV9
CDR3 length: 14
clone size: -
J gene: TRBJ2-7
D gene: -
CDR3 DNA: TGTGCCAGCAGCGTATCTGGAGGTTCCTACGAGCAGTACTTC
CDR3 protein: CASSVSGGSYEQYF

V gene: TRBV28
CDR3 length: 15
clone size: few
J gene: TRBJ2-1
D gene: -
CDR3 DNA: TGTGCCAGCAGCGTCCTTTTTAGCTCCTACAATGAGCAGTTCTTC
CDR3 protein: CASSVLFSSYNEQFF

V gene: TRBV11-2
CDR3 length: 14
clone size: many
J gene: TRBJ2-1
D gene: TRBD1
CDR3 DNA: TGTGCCAGCAGCTCGGGACAGGTATACAATGAGCAGTTCTTC
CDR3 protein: CASSSGQVYNEQFF

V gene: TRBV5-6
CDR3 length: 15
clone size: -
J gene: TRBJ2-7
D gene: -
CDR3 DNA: TGTGCCAGCAGCGACCACTCCGGGTCGGCCTACGAGCAGTACTTC
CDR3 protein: CASSDHSGSAYEQYF

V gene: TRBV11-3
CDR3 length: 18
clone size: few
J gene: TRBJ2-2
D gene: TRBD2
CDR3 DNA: TGTGCCAGCAGCCCCGGCGGTAGCGGGAGCGGTGACACCGGGGAGCTGTTTTTT
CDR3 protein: CASSPGGSGSGDTGELFF

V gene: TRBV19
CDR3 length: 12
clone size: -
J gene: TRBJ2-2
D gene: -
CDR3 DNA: TGTGCCAGTAGTATGAGGGGCGGGGAGCTGTTTTTT
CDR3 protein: CASSMRGGELFF

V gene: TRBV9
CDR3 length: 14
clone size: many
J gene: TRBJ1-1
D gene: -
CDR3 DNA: TGTGCCAGCAGAGGGAGGACCAAAGGCACTGAAGCTTTCTTT
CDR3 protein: CASRGRTKGTEAFF

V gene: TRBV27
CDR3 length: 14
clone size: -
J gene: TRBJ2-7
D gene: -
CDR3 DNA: TGTGCCAGCAGTTGTAGAGGGGAGGCCTACGAGCAGTACTTC
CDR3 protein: CASSCRGEAYEQYF

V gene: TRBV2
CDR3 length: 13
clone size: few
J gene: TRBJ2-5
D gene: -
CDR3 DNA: TGTGCCAGCAGCGACGGACTATCGGAGACCCAGTACTTC
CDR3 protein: CASSDGLSETQYF

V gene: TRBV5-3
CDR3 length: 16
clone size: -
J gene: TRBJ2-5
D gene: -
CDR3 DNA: TGTGCCAGCAGCTTGGCGGCCGTGGATTTTCAAGGGACCCAGTACTTC
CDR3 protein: CASSLAAVDFQGTQYF

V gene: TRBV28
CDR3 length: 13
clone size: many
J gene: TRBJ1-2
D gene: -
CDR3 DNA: TGTGCCAGCAGTTTACGAAAGAGCTATGGCTACACCTTC
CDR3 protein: CASSLRKSYGYTF

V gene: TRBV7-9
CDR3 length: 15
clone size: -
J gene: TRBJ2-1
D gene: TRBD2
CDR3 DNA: TGTGCCAGCAGCTCCTCTAGCGGGAAGTACAATGAGCAGTTCTTC
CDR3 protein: CASSSSSGKYNEQFF

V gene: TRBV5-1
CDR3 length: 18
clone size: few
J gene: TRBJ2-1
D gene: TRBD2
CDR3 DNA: TGCGCCAGCAGCTACGGACTAGCGGGGAGACAGTTGTACAATGAGCAGTTCTTC
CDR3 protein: CASSYGLAGRQLYNEQFF

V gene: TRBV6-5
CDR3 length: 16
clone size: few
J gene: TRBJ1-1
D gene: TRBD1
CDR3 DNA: TGTGCCAGCAGCCATCAATGGACAGGGGGTCCAACTGAAGCTTTCTTT
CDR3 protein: CASSHQWTGGPTEAFF

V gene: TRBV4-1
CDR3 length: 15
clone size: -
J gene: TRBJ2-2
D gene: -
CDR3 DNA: TGCGCCAGCAGCCGAGCGGGACAGTCCACCGGGGAGCTGTTTTTT
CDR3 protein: CASSRAGQSTGELFF

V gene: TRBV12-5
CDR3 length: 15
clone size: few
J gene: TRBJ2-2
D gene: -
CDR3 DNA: TGTGCTAGTGGTTTGAGTACCGGGGTCACCGGGGAGCTGTTTTTT
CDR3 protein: CASGLSTGVTGELFF

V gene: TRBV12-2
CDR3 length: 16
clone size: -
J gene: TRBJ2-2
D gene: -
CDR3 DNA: TGTGCAAGTCGCTTACCATCTAGGACAAACACCGGGGAGCTGTTTTTT
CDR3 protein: CASRLPSRTNTGELFF

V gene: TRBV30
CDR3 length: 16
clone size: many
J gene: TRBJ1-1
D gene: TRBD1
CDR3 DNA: TGTGCCTGGAGTTCCCCGGGACAGGGTGCTGGGGACGAAGCTTTCTTT
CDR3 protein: CAWSSPGQGAGDEAFF

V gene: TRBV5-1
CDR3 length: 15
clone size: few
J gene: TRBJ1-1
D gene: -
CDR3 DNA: TGCGCCAGCAGCTTGGCCCCTAGTAAGAACACTGAAGCTTTCTTT
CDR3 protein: CASSLAPSKNTEAFF

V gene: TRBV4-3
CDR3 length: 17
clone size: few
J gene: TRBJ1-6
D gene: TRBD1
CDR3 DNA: TGCGCCAGCAGCCAAGAGCCGGGACAGAACTATAATTCACCCCTCCACTTT
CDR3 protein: CASSQEPGQNYNSPLHF

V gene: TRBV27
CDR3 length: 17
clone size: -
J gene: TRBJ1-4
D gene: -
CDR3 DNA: TGTGCCAGCAGTTTAGACTGGGCACTTGCAACTAATGAAAAACTGTTTTTT
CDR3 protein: CASSLDWALATNEKLFF

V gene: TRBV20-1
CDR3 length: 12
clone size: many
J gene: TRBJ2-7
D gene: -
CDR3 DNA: TGCAGTGCTAATTCAGGGCTGTACGAGCAGTACTTC
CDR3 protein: CSANSGLYEQYF

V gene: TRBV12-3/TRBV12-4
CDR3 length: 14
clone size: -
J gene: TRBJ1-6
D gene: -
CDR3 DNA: TGTGCCAGCAGACTTGCGGGGGGCGATTCACCCCTCCACTTT
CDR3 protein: CASRLAGGDSPLHF

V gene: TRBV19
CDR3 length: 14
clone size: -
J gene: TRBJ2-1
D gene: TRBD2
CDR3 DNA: TGTGCCAGTAGTCCTAGCGGGCTTTACAATGAGCAGTTCTTC
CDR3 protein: CASSPSGLYNEQFF

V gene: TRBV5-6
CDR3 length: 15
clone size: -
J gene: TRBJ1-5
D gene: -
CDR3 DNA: TGTGCCAGCAGATGGGGAGCCTCGGGCAGTCAGCCCCAGCATTTT
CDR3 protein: CASRWGASGSQPQHF

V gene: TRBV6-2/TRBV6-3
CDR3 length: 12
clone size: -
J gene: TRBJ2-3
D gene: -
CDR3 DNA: TGTGCCAGCAGTTACCTTATAGATACGCAGTATTTT
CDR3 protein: CASSYLIDTQYF

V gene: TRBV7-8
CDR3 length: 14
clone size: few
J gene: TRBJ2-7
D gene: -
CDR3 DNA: TGTGCCAGCAGCCAAGGGACGTATCCCTACGAGCAGTACTTC
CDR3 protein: CASSQGTYPYEQYF

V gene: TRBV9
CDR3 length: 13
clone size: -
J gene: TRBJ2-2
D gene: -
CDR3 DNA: TGTGCCAGCAGCGTAGGGAACACCGGGGAGCTGTTATTT
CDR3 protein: CASSVGNTGELLF

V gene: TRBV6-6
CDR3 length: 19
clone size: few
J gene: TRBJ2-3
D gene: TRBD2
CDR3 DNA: TGTGCCAGCAGCCCCTTCGGGGGGGCAGTTTTGGGAACTACAGATACGCAGTATTTT
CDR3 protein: CASSPFGGAVLGTTDTQYF

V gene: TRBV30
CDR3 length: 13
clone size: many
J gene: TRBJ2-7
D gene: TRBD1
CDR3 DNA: TGTGCCTGGAGGTTCAGGGGGACGAACGAGCAGTACTTC
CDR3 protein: CAWRFRGTNEQYF

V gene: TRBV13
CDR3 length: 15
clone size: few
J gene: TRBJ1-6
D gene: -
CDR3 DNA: TGTGCCAGCAGCTTAGAAGCAGGGTTGAATTCACCCCTCCACTTT
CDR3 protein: CASSLEAGLNSPLHF

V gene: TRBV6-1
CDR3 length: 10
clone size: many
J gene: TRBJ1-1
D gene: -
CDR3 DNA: TGTGCCAGCAGTCAGCCTGAAGCTTTCTTT
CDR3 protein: CASSQPEAFF

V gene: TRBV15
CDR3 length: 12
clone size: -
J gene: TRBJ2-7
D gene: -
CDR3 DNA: TGTGCCACCAGCAGTGGTGCCTACGAGCAGTACTTC
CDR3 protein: CATSSGAYEQYF

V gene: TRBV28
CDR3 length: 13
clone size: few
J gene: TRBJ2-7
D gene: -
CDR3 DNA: TGTGCCAGCGGGTCCAGAAGCTCCTACGAGCAGTACTTC
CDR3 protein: CASGSRSSYEQYF

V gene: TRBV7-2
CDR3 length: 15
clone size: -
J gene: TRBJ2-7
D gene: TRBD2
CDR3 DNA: TGTGCCAGCAGCTCACAACTAGCGGGGGCCTACGCGCCGTACTTC
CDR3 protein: CASSSQLAGAYAPYF

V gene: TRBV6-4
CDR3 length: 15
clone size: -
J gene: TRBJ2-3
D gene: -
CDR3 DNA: TGTGCCAGCAGTGACTCGAAATCGGCCATAGATACGCAGTATTTT
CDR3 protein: CASSDSKSAIDTQYF